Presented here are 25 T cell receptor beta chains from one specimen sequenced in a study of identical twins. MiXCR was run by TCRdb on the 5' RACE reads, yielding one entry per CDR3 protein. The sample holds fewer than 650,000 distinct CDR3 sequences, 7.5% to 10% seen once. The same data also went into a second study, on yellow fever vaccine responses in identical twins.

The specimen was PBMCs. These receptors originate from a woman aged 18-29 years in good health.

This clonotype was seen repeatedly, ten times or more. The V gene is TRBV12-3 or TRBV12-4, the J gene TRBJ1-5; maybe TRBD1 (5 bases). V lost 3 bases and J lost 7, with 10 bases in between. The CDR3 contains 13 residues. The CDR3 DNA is TGTGCCAGCAGTTTGGACACTTCCCAGCCCCAGCATTTT. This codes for CASSLDTSQPQHF.

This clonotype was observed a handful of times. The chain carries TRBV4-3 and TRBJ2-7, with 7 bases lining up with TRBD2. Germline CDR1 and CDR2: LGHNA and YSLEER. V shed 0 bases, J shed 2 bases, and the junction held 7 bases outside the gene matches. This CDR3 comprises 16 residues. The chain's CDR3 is CASSQDQASGPYEQYF. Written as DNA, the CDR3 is TGCGCCAGCAGCCAAGATCAGGCTAGCGGCCCCTACGAGCAGTACTTC.

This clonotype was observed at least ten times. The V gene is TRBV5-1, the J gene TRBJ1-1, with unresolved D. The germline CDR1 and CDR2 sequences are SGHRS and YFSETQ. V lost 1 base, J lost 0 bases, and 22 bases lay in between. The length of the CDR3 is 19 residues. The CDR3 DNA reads TGCGCCAGCAGCTTGAAGCGTCCCGGGCAGACTTTCATGAACACTGAAGCTTTCTTT. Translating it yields CASSLKRPGQTFMNTEAFF.

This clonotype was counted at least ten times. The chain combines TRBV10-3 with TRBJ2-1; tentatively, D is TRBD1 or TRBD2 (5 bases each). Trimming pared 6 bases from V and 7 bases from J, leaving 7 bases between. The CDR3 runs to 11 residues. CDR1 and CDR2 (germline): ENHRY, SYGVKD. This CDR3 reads CAISRENEQFF. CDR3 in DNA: TGTGCCATCAGCAGGGAGAATGAGCAGTTCTTC.

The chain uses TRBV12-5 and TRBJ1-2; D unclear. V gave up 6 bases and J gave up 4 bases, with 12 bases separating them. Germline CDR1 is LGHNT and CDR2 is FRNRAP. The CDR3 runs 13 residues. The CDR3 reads CASGPGTGYGYTF. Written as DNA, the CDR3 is TGTGCTAGTGGACCGGGTACCGGCTATGGCTACACCTTC.

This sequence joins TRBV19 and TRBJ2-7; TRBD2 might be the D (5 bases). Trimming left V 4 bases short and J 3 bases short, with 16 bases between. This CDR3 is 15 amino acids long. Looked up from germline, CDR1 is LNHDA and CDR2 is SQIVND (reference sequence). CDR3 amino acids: CASSTIRDFHYEQYF. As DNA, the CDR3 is TGTGCCAGTAGTACGATCCGGGATTTTCACTACGAGCAGTACTTC.

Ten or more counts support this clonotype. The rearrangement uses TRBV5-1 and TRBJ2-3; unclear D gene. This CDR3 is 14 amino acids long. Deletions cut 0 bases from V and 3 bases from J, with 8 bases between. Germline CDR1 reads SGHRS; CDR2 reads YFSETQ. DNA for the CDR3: TGCGCCAGCAGCTTGGGTAGGGATACAGATACGCAGTATTTT. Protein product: CASSLGRDTDTQYF.

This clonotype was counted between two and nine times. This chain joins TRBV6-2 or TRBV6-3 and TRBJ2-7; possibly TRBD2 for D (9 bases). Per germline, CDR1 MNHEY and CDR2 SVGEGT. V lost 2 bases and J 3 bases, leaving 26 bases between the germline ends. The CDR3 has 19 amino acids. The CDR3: CASSYGKGTGLARHYEQYF. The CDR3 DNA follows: TGTGCCAGCAGTTACGGTAAGGGGACAGGACTAGCGAGGCACTACGAGCAGTACTTC.

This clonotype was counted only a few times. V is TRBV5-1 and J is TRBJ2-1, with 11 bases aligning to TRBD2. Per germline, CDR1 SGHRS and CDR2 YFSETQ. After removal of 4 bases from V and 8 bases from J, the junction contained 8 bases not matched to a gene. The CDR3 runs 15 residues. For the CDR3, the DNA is TGCGCCAGCAGCCTTACTAGCGGGAGTGGCGATGAGCAGTTCTTC. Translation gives CASSLTSGSGDEQFF.

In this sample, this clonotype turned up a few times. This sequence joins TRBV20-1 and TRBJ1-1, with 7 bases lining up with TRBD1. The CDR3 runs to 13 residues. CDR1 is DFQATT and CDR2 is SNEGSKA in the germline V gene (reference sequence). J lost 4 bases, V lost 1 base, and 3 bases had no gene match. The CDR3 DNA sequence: TGCAGTGCTAGAGGGGCAGGGGGCACTGAAGCTTTCTTT. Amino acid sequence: CSARGAGGTEAFF.

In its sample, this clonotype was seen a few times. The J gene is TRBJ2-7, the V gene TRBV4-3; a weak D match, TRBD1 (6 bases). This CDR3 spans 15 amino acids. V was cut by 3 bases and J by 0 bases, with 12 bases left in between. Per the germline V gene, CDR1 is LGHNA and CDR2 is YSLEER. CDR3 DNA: TGCGCCAGCAGCCAGTACAGGGCCAGCTCCTACGAGCAGTACTTC. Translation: CASSQYRASSYEQYF.

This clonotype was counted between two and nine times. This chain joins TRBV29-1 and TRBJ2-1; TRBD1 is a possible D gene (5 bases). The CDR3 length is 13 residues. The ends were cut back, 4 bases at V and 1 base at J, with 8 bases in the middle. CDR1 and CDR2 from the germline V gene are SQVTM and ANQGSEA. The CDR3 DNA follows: TGCAGCGTTGCTAGGGGATCCTACAATGAGCAGTTCTTC. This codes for CSVARGSYNEQFF.

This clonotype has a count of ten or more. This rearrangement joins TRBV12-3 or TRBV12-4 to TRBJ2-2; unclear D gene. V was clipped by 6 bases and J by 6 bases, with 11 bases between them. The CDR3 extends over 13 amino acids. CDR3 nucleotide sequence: TGTGCCAGCAGCAGAGGCGGCGCCGGGGAGCTGTTTTTT. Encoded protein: CASSRGGAGELFF.

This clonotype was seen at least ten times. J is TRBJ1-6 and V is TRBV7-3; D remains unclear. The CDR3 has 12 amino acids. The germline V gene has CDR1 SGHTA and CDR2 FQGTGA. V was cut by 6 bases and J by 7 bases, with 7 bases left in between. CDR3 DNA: TGTGCCAGCAGTTTAGGAAATTCACCCCTCCACTTT. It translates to CASSLGNSPLHF.

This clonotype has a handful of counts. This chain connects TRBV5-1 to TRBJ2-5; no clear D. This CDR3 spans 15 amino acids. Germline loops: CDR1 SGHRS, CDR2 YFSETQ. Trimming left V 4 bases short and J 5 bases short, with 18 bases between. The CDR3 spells CASSKDHSLGETQYF. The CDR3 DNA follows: TGCGCCAGCAGCAAGGATCACTCGTTAGGGGAGACCCAGTACTTC.

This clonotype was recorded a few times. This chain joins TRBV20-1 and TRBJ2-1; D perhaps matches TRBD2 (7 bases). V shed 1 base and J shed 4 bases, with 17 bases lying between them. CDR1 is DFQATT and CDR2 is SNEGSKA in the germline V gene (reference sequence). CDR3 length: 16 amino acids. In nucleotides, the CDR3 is TGCAGTGCTAGAGCCGAAGGGGGGGTGGGATACAATGAGCAGTTCTTC. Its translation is CSARAEGGVGYNEQFF.

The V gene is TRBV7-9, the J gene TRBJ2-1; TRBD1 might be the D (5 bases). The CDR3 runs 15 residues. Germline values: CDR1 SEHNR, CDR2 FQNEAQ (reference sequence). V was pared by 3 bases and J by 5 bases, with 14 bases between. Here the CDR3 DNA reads TGTGCCAGCAGCTTGGGGCTAGGTAGAAACAATGAGCAGTTCTTC. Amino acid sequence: CASSLGLGRNNEQFF.

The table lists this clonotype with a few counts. In nucleotides, the CDR3 is TGTGCCATAAAATACCGGGACGGCGCCTACGAGCAGTACTTC. As protein: CAIKYRDGAYEQYF. The genes are TRBV10-3 and TRBJ2-7; D may correspond to TRBD1 or TRBD2 (5 bases each). The CDR3 contains 14 residues. V was pared by 9 bases and J by 2 bases, with 17 bases between. Germline V gene lookup returns CDR1 ENHRY and CDR2 SYGVKD.

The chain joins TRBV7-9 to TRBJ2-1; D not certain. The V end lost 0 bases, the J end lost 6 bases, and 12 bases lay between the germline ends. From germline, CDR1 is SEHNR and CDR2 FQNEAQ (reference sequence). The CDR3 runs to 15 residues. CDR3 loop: CASSLAFDNRNEQFF. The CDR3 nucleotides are TGTGCCAGCAGCTTAGCCTTCGATAATCGCAATGAGCAGTTCTTC. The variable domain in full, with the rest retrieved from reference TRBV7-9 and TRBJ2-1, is DTGVSQNPRHKITKRGQNVTFRCDPISEHNRLYWYRQTLGQGPEFLTYFQNEAQLEKSRLLSDRFSAERPKGSFSTLEIQRTEQGDSAMYLCASSLAFDNRNEQFFGPGTRLTVL.

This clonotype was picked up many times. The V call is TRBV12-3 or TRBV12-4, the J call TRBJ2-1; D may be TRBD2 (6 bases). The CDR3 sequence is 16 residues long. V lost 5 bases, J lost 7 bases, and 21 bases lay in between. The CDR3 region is CASSPEAREAGNEQFF. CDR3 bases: TGTGCCAGCAGTCCCGAGGCCAGGGAGGCTGGTAATGAGCAGTTCTTC.

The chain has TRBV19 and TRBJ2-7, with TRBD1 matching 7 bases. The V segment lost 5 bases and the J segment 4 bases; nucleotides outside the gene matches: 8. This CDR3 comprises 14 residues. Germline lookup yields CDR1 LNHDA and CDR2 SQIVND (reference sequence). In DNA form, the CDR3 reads TGTGCCAGTAGTCCCGGACAGGCGAAATACGAGCAGTACTTC. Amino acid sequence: CASSPGQAKYEQYF.

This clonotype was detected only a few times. The CDR3 DNA reads as TGTGCCAGCAGCTTAGTCAGGGGGCGCGATGAGCAGTTCTTC. It translates to CASSLVRGRDEQFF. This chain joins TRBV7-2 and TRBJ2-1; 8 bases map to TRBD1. V lost 1 base and J lost 8; bases outside the gene matches: 4. The CDR3 is 14 residues long. CDR1 is SGHTA, CDR2 FQGNSA, per germline. Looking up the rest from reference TRBV7-2 and TRBJ2-1 gives the full variable domain: GAGVSQSPSNKVTEKGKDVELRCDPISGHTALYWYRQSLGQGLEFLIYFQGNSAPDKSGLPSDRFSAERTGGSVSTLTIQRTQQEDSAVYLCASSLVRGRDEQFFGPGTRLTVL.

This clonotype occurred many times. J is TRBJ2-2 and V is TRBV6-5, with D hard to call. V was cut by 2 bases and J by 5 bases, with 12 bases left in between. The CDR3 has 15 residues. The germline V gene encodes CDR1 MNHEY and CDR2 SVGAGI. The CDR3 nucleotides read TGTGCCAGCAGTTACCTACCGAGACCGACCGGGGAGCTGTTTTTT. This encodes CASSYLPRPTGELFF.

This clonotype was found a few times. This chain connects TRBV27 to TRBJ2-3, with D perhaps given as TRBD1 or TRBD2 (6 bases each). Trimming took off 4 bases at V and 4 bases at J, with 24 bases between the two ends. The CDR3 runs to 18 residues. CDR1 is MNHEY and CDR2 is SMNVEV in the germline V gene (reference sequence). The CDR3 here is CASSWGAPAWGGSDTQYF. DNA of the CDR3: TGTGCCAGCAGTTGGGGGGCTCCCGCCTGGGGAGGTTCAGATACGCAGTATTTT.

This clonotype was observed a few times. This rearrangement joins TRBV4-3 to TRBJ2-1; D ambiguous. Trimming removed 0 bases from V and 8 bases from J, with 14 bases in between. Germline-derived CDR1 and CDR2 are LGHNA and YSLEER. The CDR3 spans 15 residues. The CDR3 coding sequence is TGCGCCAGCAGCCAAGATAGGCACGGCCTGCATGAGCAGTTCTTC. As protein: CASSQDRHGLHEQFF.